The rows below give T cell receptor beta chains drawn from one sample of a study of memory CD4+ T cells and cytomegalovirus serostatus. Using immunoSEQ multiplex PCR, the repertoire was profiled, and TCRdb retains in-frame clones only, with some absent. The sample carries about 59,000 clones, around 80% recorded once. Source material: memory CD4+ T cells from blood. The receptors were gathered from an adult in good health and CMV-seronegative. Both conserved end residues are part of each CDR3. The order of the fields is D gene, V gene, clone size, J gene, CDR3 DNA, CDR3 protein. D genes are given only for firm matches. Clone size appears in some rows only: once, few, many, or a class for an expanded clone.

TRBD1	TRBV9	NA	TRBJ2-1	TGTGCCAGCAGCCCTCGAGGAGGACAGGGGCGGAATGAGCAGTTCTTC	CASSPRGGQGRNEQFF
NA	TRBV5-1	once	TRBJ1-1	TGCGCCAGCAGCCCTGGACAGTGGAACACTGAAGCTTTCTTT	CASSPGQWNTEAFF
NA	TRBV9	NA	TRBJ2-5	TGTGCCAGCAGCGTAGGGCCAGCGGGACATCAAGAGACCCAGTACTTC	CASSVGPAGHQETQYF
NA	TRBV30	NA	TRBJ1-1	TGTGCCTGGACGATCCCAGGGTTTGCGGACACTGAAGCTTTCTTT	CAWTIPGFADTEAFF
NA	TRBV7-9	NA	TRBJ2-1	TGTGCCAGCAGTCTAATGCGGAGCTCCTACAATGAGCAGTTCTTC	CASSLMRSSYNEQFF
TRBD2	TRBV7-2	NA	TRBJ2-3	TGTGCCAGCAGCGGGGGACTAGGAAGGGATACGCAGTATTTT	CASSGGLGRDTQYF
NA	TRBV6-1	NA	TRBJ1-5	TGTGCCAGCACTCAGCCGATTAGCAATCAGCCCCAGCATTTT	CASTQPISNQPQHF
NA	TRBV18	NA	TRBJ2-2	TGTGCCAGCTCACCAGAGGTGATCACCGGGGAGCTGTTTTTT	CASSPEVITGELFF
TRBD2	TRBV4-1	NA	TRBJ2-5	TGCGCCAGCAGCCAAGATCTGAGCGGGAGGCCAACCCAGTACTTC	CASSQDLSGRPTQYF
NA	TRBV7-4	NA	TRBJ1-2	TGTGCCAGCAGCGCCGATTCGAGCAACTATGGCTACACCTTC	CASSADSSNYGYTF
NA	TRBV6-5	NA	TRBJ1-2	TGTGCCAGCAGTATTATAAGTGGTCGAGGCTACACCTTC	CASSIISGRGYTF
TRBD2	TRBV27	NA	TRBJ2-5	TGTGCCAGCAGTTGGCGGGGGAAAGAGACCCAGTACTTC	CASSWRGKETQYF
NA	TRBV2	NA	TRBJ2-7	TGTGCCAGCAGTGAATGGAACGAGCAGTACTTC	CASSEWNEQYF
TRBD1	TRBV23-1	NA	TRBJ2-7	TGCGCCAGCAGTCAGCCGGGACAGTCCTACGAGCAGTACTTC	CASSQPGQSYEQYF
NA	TRBV11-2	few	TRBJ2-1	TGTGCCAGCAGCTCCTATCGGGGGAGAGGTGAGCAGTTCTTC	CASSSYRGRGEQFF
TRBD1	TRBV10-3	NA	TRBJ1-5	TGTGCCATCAGCAGGGGACAGGGGGAAGGTCAGCCCCAGCATTTT	CAISRGQGEGQPQHF
TRBD2	TRBV7-7	NA	TRBJ2-1	TGTGCCAGCAGCCCCCGAGCGGGAGGCCACTACAATGAGCAGTTCTTC	CASSPRAGGHYNEQFF
NA	TRBV29-1	NA	TRBJ2-1	TGCAGCGTTGGAGCGGCCTTGGAGCAGTTCTTC	CSVGAALEQFF
NA	TRBV7-9	NA	TRBJ1-1	TGTGCCAGCAGCTTTTCCAGGGTAGTAGCGCCTATTGAAGCTTTCTTT	CASSFSRVVAPIEAFF
TRBD2	TRBV30	NA	TRBJ2-1	TGTGCCTGGAGTGTTTTTGGACTAGTAGCCAATGAGCAGTTCTTC	CAWSVFGLVANEQFF
TRBD1	TRBV12-5	NA	TRBJ2-3	TGTGCTAGTGGCGGGAACAGGGGGCTGACAGATACGCAGTATTTT	CASGGNRGLTDTQYF
NA	TRBV5-1	NA	TRBJ2-2	TGCGCCAGCAGCTTGATGGGGGCCGACACCGGGGAGCTGTTTTTT	CASSLMGADTGELFF
NA	TRBV14	few	TRBJ1-4	TGTGCCAGCAGCCAACGAAGGGGCGCGGCTAATGAAAAACTGTTTTTT	CASSQRRGAANEKLFF
NA	TRBV18	NA	TRBJ2-1	TGTGCCAGCTCACCATCACAGGGGGAGGGGCCGGTTGAGCAGTTCTTC	CASSPSQGEGPVEQFF
TRBD2	TRBV30	few	TRBJ2-7	TGTGCCTGGAGTGTAAAGGGGAGGGCGCACGAGCAGTACTTC	CAWSVKGRAHEQYF
TRBD2	TRBV19	few	TRBJ2-5	TGTGCCAGTAGTGGGACTATACAAGAGACCCAGTACTTC	CASSGTIQETQYF
NA	TRBV28	NA	TRBJ1-4	TGTGCCAGCACTTCCCGACCAAATGAAAAACTGTTTTTT	CASTSRPNEKLFF
NA	TRBV7-8	once	TRBJ2-1	TGTGCCAGCAGCCCCTCTCAGTTCTTC	CASSPSQFF
TRBD2	TRBV9	few	TRBJ2-3	TGTGCCAGCAGCGTAGTAGCGGGAGGGGCAGATACGCAGTATTTT	CASSVVAGGADTQYF
TRBD1	TRBV19	NA	TRBJ1-1	TGTGCCAGTAGTTCCAGGGGGACAGGGAGAGGCACTGAAGCTTTCTTT	CASSSRGTGRGTEAFF
TRBD1	TRBV7-2	NA	TRBJ2-7	TGTGCCAGCAGCCTATCCCGAGGGGGCAAGGGGGAGCAGTACTTC	CASSLSRGGKGEQYF
NA	TRBV5-1	NA	TRBJ1-1	TGCGCCAGCAGCTTGGAAGGCAGCACGAACACTGAAGCTTTCTTT	CASSLEGSTNTEAFF
NA	TRBV2	NA	TRBJ1-5	TGTGCCAGCAAGGGGGGCAGTGGGTGGGACAGCAATCAGCCCCAGCATTTT	CASKGGSGWDSNQPQHF
NA	TRBV7-9	NA	TRBJ1-1	TGTGCCAGCAGCTTTAGGGAGGGGGGGACTGAAGCTTTCTTT	CASSFREGGTEAFF
NA	TRBV7-2	NA	TRBJ1-1	TGTGCCAGCAGCTTAGGTCGGACAGTCCAGGACGCTTTCTTT	CASSLGRTVQDAFF
TRBD1	TRBV7-3	NA	TRBJ1-2	TGTGCCAGCAGCGGCGGGACAGGGGTCTTGGGCTACACCTTC	CASSGGTGVLGYTF
NA	TRBV6-6	once	TRBJ1-2	TGTACCAGCAGTTATGCCGAAAATTTCCATTCCACCTTC	CTSSYAENFHSTF
NA	TRBV5-1	NA	TRBJ2-4	TGCGCCAGCAGCCCTGCGGGGTCAAAACGGGTTCAGTACTTC	CASSPAGSKRVQYF
NA	TRBV2	NA	TRBJ2-2	TGTGCCAGCAGTGATGGAGGGGACTTCCCCGGGGAGCTGTTTTTT	CASSDGGDFPGELFF
NA	TRBV5-1	NA	TRBJ1-5	TGTGCCAGCCAATATAGCAATCAGCCCCAGCATTTT	CASQYSNQPQHF
NA	TRBV6-5	NA	TRBJ2-6	TGTGCCAGCAGTTACGCCCATGGGGCCAACGTCCTGACTTTC	CASSYAHGANVLTF
NA	TRBV19	few	TRBJ2-7	TGTGCCAGTAGTCCGAATCCAGGTCCCTACGAGCAGTACTTC	CASSPNPGPYEQYF
TRBD1	TRBV5-6	NA	TRBJ2-5	TGTGCCAGCAGCCTGAGGACAGGAACGTTAAAAGAGACCCAGTACTTC	CASSLRTGTLKETQYF
NA	TRBV9	NA	TRBJ1-2	TGTGCCAGCAGCGTAGAGGTCTTCGCGGCTGGCTACACCTTC	CASSVEVFAAGYTF
NA	TRBV18	NA	TRBJ1-5	TGTGCCAGCTCACCTTCAGCGGGAATCAATCAGCCCCAGCATTTT	CASSPSAGINQPQHF
TRBD1	TRBV5-5	once	TRBJ1-5	TGTGCCAGCAGCTTAGGACAGGGGGTATCTCAGCCCCAGCATTTT	CASSLGQGVSQPQHF
TRBD1	TRBV9	NA	TRBJ2-1	TGTGCCAGCAGCATCGCAACAGGGGAATCCTACAATGAGCAGTTCTTC	CASSIATGESYNEQFF
NA	TRBV4-3	NA	TRBJ2-7	TGCGCCAGCAGCCGCGGACAGGGCGGGGGGCACTACGAGCAGTACTTC	CASSRGQGGGHYEQYF
TRBD1	TRBV5-1	few	TRBJ2-1	TGCGCCAGCAGCTCCGGACAGGGGAGGTACAATGAGCAGTTCTTC	CASSSGQGRYNEQFF
TRBD2	TRBV2	NA	TRBJ2-7	TGTGCCAGCGCGGCGGGAGGGAACTACGAGCAGTACTTC	CASAAGGNYEQYF
NA	TRBV7-2	NA	TRBJ1-1	TGTGCCAGCAGCTCGGGACCGAAGGGAGCTTTCTTT	CASSSGPKGAFF
NA	TRBV30	NA	TRBJ1-5	TGTGCCTGGAGTGTACTGTCAGGGAATCAGCCCCAGCATTTT	CAWSVLSGNQPQHF